This T cell receptor beta chain was retrieved from a study of beta chain features in type 1 diabetes. General study points: These data did not resolve whether HLA type affects TCRB rearrangement.

With respect to this clone: The antigen is unknown.

The V end lost 0 bases, the J end lost 1 base, and 9 bases lay between the germline ends. Germline V lookup: CDR1 SGHRS, CDR2 YFSETQ. The CDR3 spans 15 residues. The study reverse transcribed the entire isolated RNA, so it sequenced expressed TCRB transcripts. Libraries were prepared by immunoSEQ multiplex PCR; TCRdb keeps only in-frame clonotypes and omits some of them. Here the sample spans 250,000 or so clones, around a quarter being singletons. Material: central memory CD4+ T cells from blood. This TCR was recovered from a man younger than 40 in good health. The chain carries TRBV5-1 and TRBJ2-3; possible D gene TRBD1, 5 bases. In nucleotides, the CDR3 is TGCGCCAGCAGCTTGGAGGGGTGGGGCACAGATACGCAGTATTTT. Encoded protein: CASSLEGWGTDTQYF.